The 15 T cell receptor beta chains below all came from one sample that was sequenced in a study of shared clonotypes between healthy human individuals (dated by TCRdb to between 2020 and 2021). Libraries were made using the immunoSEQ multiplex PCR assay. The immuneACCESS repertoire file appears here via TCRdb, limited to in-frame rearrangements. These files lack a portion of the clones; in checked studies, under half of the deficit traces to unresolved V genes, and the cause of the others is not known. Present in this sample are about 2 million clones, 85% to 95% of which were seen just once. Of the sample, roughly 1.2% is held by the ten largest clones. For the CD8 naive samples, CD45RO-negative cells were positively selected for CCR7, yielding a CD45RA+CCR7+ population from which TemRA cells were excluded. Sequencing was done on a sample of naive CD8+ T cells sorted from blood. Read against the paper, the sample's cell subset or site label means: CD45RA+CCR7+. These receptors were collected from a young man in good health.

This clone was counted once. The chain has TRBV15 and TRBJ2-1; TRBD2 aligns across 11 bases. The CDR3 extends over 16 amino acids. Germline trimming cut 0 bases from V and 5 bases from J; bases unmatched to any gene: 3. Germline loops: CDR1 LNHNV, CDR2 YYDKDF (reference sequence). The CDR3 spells CATSRDLAGGNNEQFF. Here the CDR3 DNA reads TGTGCCACCAGCAGAGATCTAGCGGGGGGCAACAATGAGCAGTTCTTC.

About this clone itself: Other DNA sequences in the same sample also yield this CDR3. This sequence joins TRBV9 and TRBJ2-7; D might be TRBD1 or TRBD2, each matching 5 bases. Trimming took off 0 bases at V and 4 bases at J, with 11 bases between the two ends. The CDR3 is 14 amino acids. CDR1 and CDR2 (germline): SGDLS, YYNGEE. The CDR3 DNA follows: TGTGCCAGCAGCGTAGGAGGGGAAGGATACGAGCAGTACTTC. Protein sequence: CASSVGGEGYEQYF.

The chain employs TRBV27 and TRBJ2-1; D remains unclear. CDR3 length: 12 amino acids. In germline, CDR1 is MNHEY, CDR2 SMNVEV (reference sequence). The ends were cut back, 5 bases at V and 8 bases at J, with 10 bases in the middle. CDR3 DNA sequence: TGTGCCAGCAGTCCCAACATGCATGAGCAGTTCTTC. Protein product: CASSPNMHEQFF.

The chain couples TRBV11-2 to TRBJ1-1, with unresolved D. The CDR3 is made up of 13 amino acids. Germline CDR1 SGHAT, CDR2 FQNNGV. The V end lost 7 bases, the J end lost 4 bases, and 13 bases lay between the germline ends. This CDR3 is CASTQQRTTEAFF. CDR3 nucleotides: TGTGCCAGCACCCAACAGCGTACCACTGAAGCTTTCTTT.

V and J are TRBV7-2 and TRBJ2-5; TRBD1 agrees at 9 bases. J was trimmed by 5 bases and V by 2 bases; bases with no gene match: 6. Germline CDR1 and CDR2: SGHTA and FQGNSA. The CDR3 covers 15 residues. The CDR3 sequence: CASSLSGQGSETQYF. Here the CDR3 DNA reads TGTGCCAGCAGCTTATCGGGACAGGGCTCCGAGACCCAGTACTTC.

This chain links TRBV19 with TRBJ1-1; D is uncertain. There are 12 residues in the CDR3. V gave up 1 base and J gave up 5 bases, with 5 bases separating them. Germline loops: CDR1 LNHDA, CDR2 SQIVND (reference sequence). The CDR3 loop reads CASSIASTEAFF. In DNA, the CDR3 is TGTGCCAGTAGTATAGCCTCGACTGAAGCTTTCTTT.

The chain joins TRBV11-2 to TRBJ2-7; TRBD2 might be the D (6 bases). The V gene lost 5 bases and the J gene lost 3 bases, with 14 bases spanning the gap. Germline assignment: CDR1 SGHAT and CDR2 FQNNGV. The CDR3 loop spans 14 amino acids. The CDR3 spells CASSPRERLYEQYF. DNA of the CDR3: TGTGCCAGCAGCCCCCGGGAGCGACTCTACGAGCAGTACTTC.

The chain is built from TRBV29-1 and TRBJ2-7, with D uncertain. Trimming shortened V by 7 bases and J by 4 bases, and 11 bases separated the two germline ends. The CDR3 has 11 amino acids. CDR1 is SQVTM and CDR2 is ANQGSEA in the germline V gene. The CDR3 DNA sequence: TGCAGCGGGGGATCTGATTACGAGCAGTACTTC. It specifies CSGGSDYEQYF.

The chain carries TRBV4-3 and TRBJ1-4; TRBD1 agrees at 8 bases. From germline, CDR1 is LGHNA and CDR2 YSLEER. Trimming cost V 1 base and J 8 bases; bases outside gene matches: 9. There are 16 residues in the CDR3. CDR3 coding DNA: TGCGCCAGCAGCCAAGTTTGGGACAGGCCGGAAGAAAAACTGTTTTTT. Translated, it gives CASSQVWDRPEEKLFF.

The CDR3 DNA reads TGTGCCAGCAGCCAAGGACAGGGGTACGAGCAGTACTTC. Its translation is CASSQGQGYEQYF. The chain is built from TRBV6-5 and TRBJ2-7, with TRBD1 matching 9 bases. The length of the CDR3 is 13 residues. CDR1 and CDR2 (germline): MNHEY, SVGAGI. V lost 6 bases and J lost 4; bases outside the gene matches: 4.

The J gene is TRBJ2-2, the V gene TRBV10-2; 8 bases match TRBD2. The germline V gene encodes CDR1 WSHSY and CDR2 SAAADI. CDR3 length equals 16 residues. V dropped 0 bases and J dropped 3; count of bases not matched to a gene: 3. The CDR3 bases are TGCGCCAGCAGTGAGTCGGCGGGAGGTGACACCGGGGAGCTGTTTTTT. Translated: CASSESAGGDTGELFF.

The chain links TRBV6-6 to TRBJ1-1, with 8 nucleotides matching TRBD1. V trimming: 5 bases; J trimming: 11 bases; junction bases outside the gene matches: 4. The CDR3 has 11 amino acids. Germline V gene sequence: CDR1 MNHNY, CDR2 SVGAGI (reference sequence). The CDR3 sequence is CASSTGGSAFF. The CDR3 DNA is TGTGCCAGCAGTACAGGGGGGAGCGCTTTCTTT.

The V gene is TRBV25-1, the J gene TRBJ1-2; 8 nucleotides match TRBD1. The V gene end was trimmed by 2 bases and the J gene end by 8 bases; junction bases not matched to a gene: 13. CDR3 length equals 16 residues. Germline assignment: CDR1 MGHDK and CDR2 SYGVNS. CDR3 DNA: TGTGCCAGCAGTGAAGTTGGACAGGGTATAACGGGGGGCTACACCTTC. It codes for CASSEVGQGITGGYTF.

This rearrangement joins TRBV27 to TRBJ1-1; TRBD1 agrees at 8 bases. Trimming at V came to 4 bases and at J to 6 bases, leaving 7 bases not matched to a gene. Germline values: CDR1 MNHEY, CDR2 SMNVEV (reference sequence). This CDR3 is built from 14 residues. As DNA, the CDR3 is TGTGCCAGCAGTTATCGGACAGGGTGGGCTGAAGCTTTCTTT. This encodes CASSYRTGWAEAFF.

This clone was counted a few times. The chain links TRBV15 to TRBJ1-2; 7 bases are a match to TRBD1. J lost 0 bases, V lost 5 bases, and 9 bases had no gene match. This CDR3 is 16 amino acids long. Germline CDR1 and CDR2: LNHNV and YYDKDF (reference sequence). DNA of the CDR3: TGTGCCACCAGCCCTTCCCCCGGGACAGCTAACTATGGCTACACCTTC. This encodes CATSPSPGTANYGYTF.